Presented here are 13 T cell receptor beta chains from one specimen sequenced in a study of monozygotic twins with inflammatory bowel disease. With the 5' RACE reads reprocessed, TCRdb shows one record per CDR3 protein and no DNA. Recorded for this sample: 300,000 to 400,000 distinct CDR3 sequences. The specimen sequenced was blood. The receptor set was obtained from a human donor with ulcerative colitis or Crohn's disease, or a healthy co-twin of an affected twin (not recorded which).

This sequence joins TRBV12-3 or TRBV12-4 and TRBJ1-1. The CDR3 has 15 amino acids. The CDR3 sequence is CASSPDSLGNTEAFF.

This chain connects TRBV20-1 to TRBJ1-3. The CDR3 totals 12 residues. CDR1 DFQATT and CDR2 SNEGSKA come from the germline V gene (reference sequence). CDR3 sequence: CSARSLDDTIYF.

This rearrangement joins TRBV28 to TRBJ2-7; without DNA, the TCRdb call of TRBD1 cannot be checked. Germline V gene lookup returns CDR1 MDHEN and CDR2 SYDVKM. The CDR3 totals 13 residues. CDR3 amino acids: CASRPQGPYEQYF.

The chain carries TRBV29-1 and TRBJ2-7; without DNA, the TCRdb call of TRBD2 cannot be checked. The CDR3 is 14 residues long. Germline assignment: CDR1 SQVTM and CDR2 ANQGSEA. CDR3 protein: CSVGGGTEAYEQYF.

The CDR3 region is CASSQDPPYYEQYF. This chain connects TRBV14 to TRBJ2-7. The V gene's germline CDR1 is SGHDN and CDR2 FVKESK. The CDR3 consists of 14 residues.

This sequence joins TRBV7-2 and TRBJ2-3; TCRdb gives TRBD2 as the D gene, but with no DNA this cannot be confirmed. CDR1 and CDR2 from the germline V gene are SGHTA and FQGNSA. The CDR3 spans 14 residues. The CDR3 spells CASKSDYSTDTQYF.

The CDR3 sequence: CATSDTGRNNEQFF. The rearrangement joins TRBV24-1 to TRBJ2-1. CDR3 length: 14 residues. Per germline, CDR1 KGHDR and CDR2 SFDVKD.

The chain is built from TRBV29-1 and TRBJ2-1; the D gene TCRdb calls, TRBD1, cannot be checked with no DNA. The CDR3 is 11 amino acids. Per germline, CDR1 SQVTM and CDR2 ANQGSEA. This chain's CDR3 is CSVEQGNGQFF.

The rearrangement uses TRBV28 and TRBJ2-7; TCRdb proposes TRBD2, but this gene call is untestable without DNA. CDR1 MDHEN and CDR2 SYDVKM come from the germline V gene. This CDR3 spans 14 amino acids. CDR3 loop: CASRLAGVSYEQYF. The full variable domain, its missing parts supplied by reference TRBV28 and TRBJ2-7, is DVKVTQSSRYLVKRTGEKVFLECVQDMDHENMFWYRQDPGLGLRLIYFSYDVKMKEKGDIPEGYSVSREKKERFSLILESASTNQTSMYLCASRLAGVSYEQYFGPGTRLTVT.

The V call is TRBV27, the J call TRBJ2-2; TCRdb designates TRBD1, a call that cannot be tested without DNA. From germline, CDR1 is MNHEY and CDR2 SMNVEV (reference sequence). The CDR3 covers 15 residues. The CDR3 protein is CASTSRTVNTGELFF.

V is TRBV20-1 and J is TRBJ1-2; TCRdb's D gene call, TRBD1, goes unchecked for lack of DNA. The CDR3 length is 14 residues. The V gene's germline CDR1 is DFQATT and CDR2 SNEGSKA (reference sequence). The CDR3 reads CSASVTGGFYGYTF.

This chain uses TRBV20-1 with TRBJ2-7. Looked up from germline, CDR1 is DFQATT and CDR2 is SNEGSKA (reference sequence). The CDR3 is 13 residues long. The CDR3 is CSAIGRSSYEQYF.

The chain recombines TRBV14 with TRBJ1-1; TCRdb indicates TRBD1, and absent DNA this call remains unverified. This CDR3 spans 13 amino acids. The germline V gene encodes CDR1 SGHDN and CDR2 FVKESK. Here the CDR3 reads CASSRPGNSEAFF.